This T cell receptor (beta chain) comes out of a study of Tregs in tolerant kidney transplant recipients. General study findings and limits: The most relevant donor-specific Treg TCRbeta repertoire apparently came from expansion with activated donor B cells.

Repertoires were generated with immunoSEQ multiplex PCR, while TCRdb's copy carries only in-frame clones and drops some. The table has some 240,000 clones, about 86% seen once; the top ten hold about 0.64%. Points on this clone: Its antigen is currently unknown.

The ends were cut back, 1 base at V and 4 bases at J, with 7 bases in the middle. CDR1 is MGHDK, CDR2 SYGVNS, per germline. This CDR3 spans 14 amino acids. The chain combines TRBV25-1 with TRBJ2-2, with D hard to call. Sequenced input: CD4+ T cells from blood. The clonotype comes from a human donor in good health. The CDR3 here is CASSESLGTGELFF. CDR3 DNA sequence: TGTGCCAGCAGTGAATCTCTGGGCACCGGGGAGCTGTTTTTT.